The 7 T cell receptor beta chains below come from one sample, sequenced in a study of cytomegalovirus exposure and HLA in healthy donors. Vbeta (60) and Jbeta (13) primers were used in the PCR. Data came from immunoSEQ multiplex PCR; TCRdb stores just in-frame clones and leaves some out. The table has under 100,000 clones, around 62% seen once; the top ten hold roughly 6%. Sequenced: PBMCs. The receptors were gathered from a woman aged 30 to 39 in good health and CMV-seropositive.

This clone was recorded a few times. The chain uses TRBV7-9 and TRBJ2-1, with 12 positions matching TRBD2. Trimming cost V 5 bases and J 3 bases; bases outside gene matches: 14. The germline V gene encodes CDR1 SEHNR and CDR2 FQNEAQ (reference sequence). This CDR3 region has 19 residues. The DNA for the CDR3 is TGTGCCAGCAGCCGAACCTGGACTAGCGGGGACCAGGGCTACAATGAGCAGTTCTTC. This gives the protein CASSRTWTSGDQGYNEQFF. Variable domain in full (rest from reference TRBV7-9 and TRBJ2-1): DTGVSQNPRHKITKRGQNVTFRCDPISEHNRLYWYRQTLGQGPEFLTYFQNEAQLEKSRLLSDRFSAERPKGSFSTLEIQRTEQGDSAMYLCASSRTWTSGDQGYNEQFFGPGTRLTVL.

CDR3 sequence: CASRRGQGVYEQYF. For the CDR3, the DNA is TGTGCCAGCAGGCGCGGACAGGGGGTATACGAGCAGTACTTC. V gene TRBV6-1 combines with J gene TRBJ2-5; TRBD1 matches at 10 bases. TRBJ2-7 matches the DNA end more closely, so the J call is doubtful. CDR3 size: 14 residues. CDR1 MNHNS and CDR2 SASEGT come from the germline V gene.

This clone was picked up a small number of times. V is TRBV6-5 and J is TRBJ2-3; a possible D gene is TRBD1 (6 bases). Trimming took off 6 bases at V and 5 bases at J, with 18 bases between the two ends. From germline, CDR1 is MNHEY and CDR2 SVGAGI. This CDR3 is 15 amino acids long. DNA of the CDR3: TGTGCCAGCAGACCAGGGGCGTCCGGCTTAGATACGCAGTATTTT. Its translation is CASRPGASGLDTQYF.

The V and J genes are TRBV7-2 and TRBJ2-5; D not resolved. In germline, CDR1 is SGHTA, CDR2 FQGNSA. The CDR3 consists of 14 residues. V was pared by 1 base and J by 0 bases, with 6 bases between. CDR3 in DNA: TGTGCCAGCAGCTTAGTTCCGTACCAAGAGACCCAGTACTTC. Amino acid sequence: CASSLVPYQETQYF.

The chain has TRBV5-1 and TRBJ1-2, with D tentatively TRBD1 (5 bases). CDR1 and CDR2 from the germline V gene are SGHRS and YFSETQ. V dropped 3 bases and J dropped 4 bases, with 13 bases sitting between them. This CDR3 contains 14 residues. CDR3 protein: CASSSMTASYGYTF. CDR3 bases: TGCGCCAGCAGCTCGATGACAGCTAGCTATGGCTACACCTTC.

A single count supports this clone. The chain combines TRBV7-8 with TRBJ1-2; 9 positions match TRBD1. This CDR3 is built from 15 residues. Germline V lookup: CDR1 SGHVS, CDR2 FQNEAQ. The V segment lost 5 bases and the J segment 3 bases; nucleotides outside the gene matches: 7. CDR3 residues: CASSPGTGRDYGYTF. The CDR3 DNA follows: TGTGCCAGCAGCCCGGGGACAGGGAGAGACTATGGCTACACCTTC.

The chain combines TRBV6-5 with TRBJ1-2, with 10 nucleotides matching TRBD1. CDR3 length equals 15 residues. The V gene's germline CDR1 is MNHEY and CDR2 SVGAGI. With 5 bases clipped from V and 4 bases from J, the junction kept 7 bases outside the gene matches. CDR3 loop: CASSGTGASGYGYTF. CDR3 DNA sequence: TGTGCCAGCAGTGGGACAGGGGCCTCGGGCTATGGCTACACCTTC.